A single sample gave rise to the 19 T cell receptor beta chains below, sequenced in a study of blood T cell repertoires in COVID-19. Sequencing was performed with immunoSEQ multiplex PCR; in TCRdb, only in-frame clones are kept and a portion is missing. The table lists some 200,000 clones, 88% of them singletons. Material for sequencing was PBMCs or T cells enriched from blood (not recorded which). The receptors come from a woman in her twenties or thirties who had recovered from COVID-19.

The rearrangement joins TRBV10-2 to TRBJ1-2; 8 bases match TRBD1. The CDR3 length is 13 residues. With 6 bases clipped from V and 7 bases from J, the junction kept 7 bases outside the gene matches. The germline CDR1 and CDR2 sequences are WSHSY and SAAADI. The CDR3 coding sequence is TGCGCCAGCAGACTCGGGACAGGCTCTGGCTACACCTTC. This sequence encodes CASRLGTGSGYTF.

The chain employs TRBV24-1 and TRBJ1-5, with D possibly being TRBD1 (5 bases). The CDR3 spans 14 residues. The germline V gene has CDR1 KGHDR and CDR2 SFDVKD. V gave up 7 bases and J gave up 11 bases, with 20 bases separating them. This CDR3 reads CATSFPRRGLAQHF. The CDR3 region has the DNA TGTGCCACCAGCTTTCCAAGGAGGGGTTTGGCCCAGCATTTT.

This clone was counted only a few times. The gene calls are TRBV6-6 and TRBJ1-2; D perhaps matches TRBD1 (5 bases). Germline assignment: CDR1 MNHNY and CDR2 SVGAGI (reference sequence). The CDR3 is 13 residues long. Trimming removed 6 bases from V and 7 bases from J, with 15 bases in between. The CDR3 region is CASSQGLLLGYTF. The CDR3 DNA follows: TGTGCCAGCAGCCAGGGACTTCTCCTTGGCTACACCTTC.

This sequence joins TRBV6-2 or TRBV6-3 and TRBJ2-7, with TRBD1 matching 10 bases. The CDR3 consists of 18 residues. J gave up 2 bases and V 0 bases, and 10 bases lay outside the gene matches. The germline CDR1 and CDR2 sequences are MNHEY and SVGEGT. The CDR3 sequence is CASSYSGFTGTGAYEQYF. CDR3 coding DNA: TGTGCCAGCAGTTACTCGGGTTTTACCGGGACAGGGGCCTACGAGCAGTACTTC.

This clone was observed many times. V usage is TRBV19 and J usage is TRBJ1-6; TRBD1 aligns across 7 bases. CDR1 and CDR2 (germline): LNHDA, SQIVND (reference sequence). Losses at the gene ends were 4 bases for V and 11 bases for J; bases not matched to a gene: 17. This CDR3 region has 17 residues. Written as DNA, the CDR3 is TGTGCCAGTAGTAGCCCGGGACAGAGCCGGTTGAGGACACCCCTCCACTTT. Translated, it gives CASSSPGQSRLRTPLHF.

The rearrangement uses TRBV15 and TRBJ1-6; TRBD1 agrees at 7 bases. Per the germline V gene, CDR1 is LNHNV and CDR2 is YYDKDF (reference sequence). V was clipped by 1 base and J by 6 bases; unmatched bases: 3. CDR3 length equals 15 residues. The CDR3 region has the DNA TGTGCCACCAGCAGAGCCCGGGACAGTAATTCACCCCTCCACTTT. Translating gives CATSRARDSNSPLHF.

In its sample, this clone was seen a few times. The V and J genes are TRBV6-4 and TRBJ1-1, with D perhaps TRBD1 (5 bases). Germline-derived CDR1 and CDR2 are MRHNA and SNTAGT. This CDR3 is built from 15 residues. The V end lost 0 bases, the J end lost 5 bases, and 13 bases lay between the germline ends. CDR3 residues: CASSDSWGGGTEAFF. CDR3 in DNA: TGTGCCAGCAGTGACTCATGGGGGGGTGGTACTGAAGCTTTCTTT.

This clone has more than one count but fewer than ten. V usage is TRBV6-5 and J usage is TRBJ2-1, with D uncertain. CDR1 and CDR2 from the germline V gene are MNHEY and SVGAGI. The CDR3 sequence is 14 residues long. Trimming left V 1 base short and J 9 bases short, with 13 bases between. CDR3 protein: CASSYFPGFSEQFF. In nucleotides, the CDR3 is TGTGCCAGCAGTTACTTCCCGGGTTTTTCTGAGCAGTTCTTC.

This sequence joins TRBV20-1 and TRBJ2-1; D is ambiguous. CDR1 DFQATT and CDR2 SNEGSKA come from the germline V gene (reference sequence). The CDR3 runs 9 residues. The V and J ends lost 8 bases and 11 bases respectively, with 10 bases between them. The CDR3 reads CSPAPKQFF. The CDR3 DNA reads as TGCAGTCCCGCCCCTAAGCAGTTCTTC.

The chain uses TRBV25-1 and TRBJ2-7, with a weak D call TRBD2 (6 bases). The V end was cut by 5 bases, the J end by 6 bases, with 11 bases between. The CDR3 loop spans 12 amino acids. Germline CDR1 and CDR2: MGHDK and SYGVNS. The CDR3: CASSSGLSEQYF. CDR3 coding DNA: TGTGCCAGCAGTTCAGGACTATCCGAGCAGTACTTC.

The CDR3 loop is CASSKGANTEAFF. The CDR3 bases are TGTGCCAGTAGTAAGGGGGCGAACACTGAAGCTTTCTTT. The chain has TRBV19 and TRBJ1-1, with 7 bases that match TRBD1. V shed 4 bases and J 1 base; nucleotides not matched to a gene: 0. Looked up from germline, CDR1 is LNHDA and CDR2 is SQIVND (reference sequence). This CDR3 has 13 residues.

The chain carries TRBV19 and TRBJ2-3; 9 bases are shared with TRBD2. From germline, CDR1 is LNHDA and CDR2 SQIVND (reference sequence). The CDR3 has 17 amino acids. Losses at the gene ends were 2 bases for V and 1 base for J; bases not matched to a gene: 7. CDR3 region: CASSISSTSGGTDTQYF. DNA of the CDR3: TGTGCCAGTAGTATAAGTTCGACTAGCGGAGGCACAGATACGCAGTATTTT. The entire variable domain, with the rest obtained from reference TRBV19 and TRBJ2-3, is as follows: DGGITQSPKYLFRKEGQNVTLSCEQNLNHDAMYWYRQDPGQGLRLIYYSQIVNDFQKGDIAEGYSVSREKKESFPLTVTSAQKNPTAFYLCASSISSTSGGTDTQYFGPGTRLTVL.

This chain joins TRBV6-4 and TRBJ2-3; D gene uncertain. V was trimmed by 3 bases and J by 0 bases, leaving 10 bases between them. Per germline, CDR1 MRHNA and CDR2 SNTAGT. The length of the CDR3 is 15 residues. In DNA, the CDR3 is TGTGCCAGCAGTGAAATCAGGTTGAGCACAGATACGCAGTATTTT. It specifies CASSEIRLSTDTQYF.

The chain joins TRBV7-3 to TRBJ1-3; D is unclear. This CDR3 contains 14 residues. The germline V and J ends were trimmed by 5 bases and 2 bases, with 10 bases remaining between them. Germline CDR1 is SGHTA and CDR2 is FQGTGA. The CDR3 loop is CASSLSGPGNTIYF. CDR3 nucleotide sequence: TGTGCCAGCAGCCTTAGCGGCCCTGGAAACACCATATATTTT.

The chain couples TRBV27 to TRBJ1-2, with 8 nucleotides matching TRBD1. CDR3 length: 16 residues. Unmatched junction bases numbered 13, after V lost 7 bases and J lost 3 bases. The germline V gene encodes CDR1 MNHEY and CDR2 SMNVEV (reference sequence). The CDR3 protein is CASNGQGLDGDYGYTF. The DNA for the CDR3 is TGTGCCAGCAACGGACAGGGTTTAGATGGTGACTATGGCTACACCTTC.

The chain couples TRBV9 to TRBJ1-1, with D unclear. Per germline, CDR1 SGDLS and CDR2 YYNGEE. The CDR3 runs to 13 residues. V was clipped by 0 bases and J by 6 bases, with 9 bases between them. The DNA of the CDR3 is TGTGCCAGCAGCGTAGGGCTAGCTGCTGAAGCTTTCTTT. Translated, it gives CASSVGLAAEAFF.

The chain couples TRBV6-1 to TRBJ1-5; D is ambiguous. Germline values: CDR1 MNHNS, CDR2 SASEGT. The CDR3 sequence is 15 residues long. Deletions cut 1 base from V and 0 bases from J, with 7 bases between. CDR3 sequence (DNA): TGTGCCAGCAGTGAAGACGGGTATAGCAATCAGCCCCAGCATTTT. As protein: CASSEDGYSNQPQHF.

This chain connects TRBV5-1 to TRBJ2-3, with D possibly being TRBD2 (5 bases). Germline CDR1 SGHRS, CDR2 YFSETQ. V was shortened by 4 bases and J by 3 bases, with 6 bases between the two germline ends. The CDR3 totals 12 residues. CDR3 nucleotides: TGCGCCAGCAGCGGCGGGACAGATACGCAGTATTTT. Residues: CASSGGTDTQYF.

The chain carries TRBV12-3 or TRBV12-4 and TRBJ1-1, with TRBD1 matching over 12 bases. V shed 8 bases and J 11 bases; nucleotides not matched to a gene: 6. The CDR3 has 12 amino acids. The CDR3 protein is CASGGQGASAFF. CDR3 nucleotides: TGTGCCAGCGGGGGACAGGGGGCTTCTGCTTTCTTT.